This TCR beta chain came from a study of blood T cell repertoires in COVID-19. The CDR3 is made up of 15 amino acids. J lost 5 bases, V lost 8 bases, and 14 bases had no gene match. Germline V lookup: CDR1 MNHEY, CDR2 SVGAGI. Sequencing used immunoSEQ multiplex PCR; TCRdb keeps in-frame clones, though not all of them. This sample has roughly 110,000 clones, with 85% found just once. Sequenced: peripheral blood. This clonotype originated in a human donor in a cohort sampled during active COVID-19. The chain joins TRBV6-5 to TRBJ1-1, with TRBD1 matching 7 bases. CDR3 nucleotide sequence: TGTGCCAGCGGGCCCCGGGACGCAGGGGGGACTGAAGCTTTCTTT. Protein: CASGPRDAGGTEAFF.